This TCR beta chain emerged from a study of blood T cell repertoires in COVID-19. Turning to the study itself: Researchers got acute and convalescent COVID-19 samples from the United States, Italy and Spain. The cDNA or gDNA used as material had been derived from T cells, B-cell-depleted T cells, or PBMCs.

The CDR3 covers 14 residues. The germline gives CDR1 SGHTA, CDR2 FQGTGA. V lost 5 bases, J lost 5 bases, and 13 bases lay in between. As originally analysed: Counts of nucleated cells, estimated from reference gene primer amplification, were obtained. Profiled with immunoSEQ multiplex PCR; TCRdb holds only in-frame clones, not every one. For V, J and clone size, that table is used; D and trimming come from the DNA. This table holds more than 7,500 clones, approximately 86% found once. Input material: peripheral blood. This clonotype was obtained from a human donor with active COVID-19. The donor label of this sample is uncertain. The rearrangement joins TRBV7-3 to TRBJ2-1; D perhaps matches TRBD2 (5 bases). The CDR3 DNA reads TGTGCCAGCAGCCCTGAGGGTGCCCACAATGAGCAGTTCTTC. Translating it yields CASSPEGAHNEQFF.